The sequence of this T cell receptor (beta chain) was determined in a study of cytomegalovirus exposure and HLA in healthy donors. The V end lost 4 bases, the J end lost 0 bases, and 2 bases lay between the germline ends. The CDR3 length is 12 residues. CDR1 and CDR2 (germline): LNHDA, SQIVND (reference sequence). Amplification used 60 Vbeta primers and 13 Jbeta primers. Generated by immunoSEQ multiplex PCR, the TCRdb table keeps only in-frame clones and is missing some. The table includes about 120,000 clones, 80% to 85% detected once. This chain uses TRBV19 with TRBJ2-3; D is ambiguous. Sequencing was performed on PBMCs. The TCR originated in a man aged 25-45 years in good health and CMV-seronegative. CDR3 nucleotides: TGTGCCAGTAGTACTAGCACAGATACGCAGTATTTT. Its translation: CASSTSTDTQYF.